Listed below are T cell receptor beta chains from one sample, sequenced in a study of blood T cell repertoires in COVID-19. TCRdb keeps only in-frame clones here, not all; method: immunoSEQ multiplex PCR. The sample records about 430,000 clones, about 88% being singletons. The sample consisted of PBMCs or T cells enriched from blood (not recorded which). The receptor source for this set is a woman between 18 and 29 years old who had been exposed to COVID-19. Both conserved end residues are part of each CDR3. Each record gives: D gene, clone size, J gene, V gene, CDR3 DNA, CDR3 protein. The D gene is left open where the match is weak. Clone size is shown for a subset of rows, as once, few, many or a class of expanded clone.

- few TRBJ1-1 TRBV18 TGTGCCAGCTCACCTGGACAGAACACTGAAGCTTTCTTT CASSPGQNTEAFF
TRBD1 - TRBJ2-6 TRBV5-1 TGCGCCAGCAGCTTGGACGGGACAGCTGTGGCTAACGTCCTGACTTTC CASSLDGTAVANVLTF
TRBD1 - TRBJ2-5 TRBV11-3 TGTGCCAGCAGCGCTAGCCCGGGTGGGGACAGGATTTCGAACTTC CASSASPGGDRISNF
- - TRBJ2-7 TRBV6-2/TRBV6-3 TGTGCCAGCAGTTACGGCTTCAAGCAGTACTTC CASSYGFKQYF
- - TRBJ2-2 TRBV5-4 TGTGCCAGCAGCCGGGACAAACTAAACACCGGGGAGCTGTTTTTT CASSRDKLNTGELFF
- - TRBJ1-5 TRBV28 TGTGCCAGCACCACAGCGGGGCGAGGTAATCAGCCCCAGCATTTT CASTTAGRGNQPQHF
TRBD1 - TRBJ1-6 TRBV28 TGTGCCAGCAAAACCGGGACAGCTAATTCACCCCTCCACTTT CASKTGTANSPLHF
- few TRBJ2-1 TRBV4-1 TGCGCCAGCAGCCAGGTGGCCCGTGGCAGGAATGAGCAGTTCTTC CASSQVARGRNEQFF
- - TRBJ2-2 TRBV7-2 TGTGCCAGCAGAACCGAGGGCGGGGAGCTGTTTTTT CASRTEGGELFF
TRBD1 - TRBJ2-1 TRBV5-1 TGCGCCAGCAGCTCGACAGGGGATTTCTCCTACAATGAGCAGTTCTTC CASSSTGDFSYNEQFF
- - TRBJ2-1 TRBV5-4 TGTGCCAGCAGCAGGGCAGAGGGGGAATTTAATGAGCAGTTCTTC CASSRAEGEFNEQFF
- - TRBJ2-1 TRBV5-1 TGCGCCAGCAGCCCCCTGAACGCGGGCGGGGAGCAGTTCTTC CASSPLNAGGEQFF
TRBD2 once TRBJ2-7 TRBV5-1 TGCGCCAGCTCCGCTAGCGGGACCTACGAGCAGTACTTC CASSASGTYEQYF
- - TRBJ1-5 TRBV15 TGTGCCACCAGCAGAGATCGCCCCGGGGTCGCAAATCAGCCCCAGCATTTT CATSRDRPGVANQPQHF
TRBD2 - TRBJ2-7 TRBV28 TGTGCCAGCAGTTTAAGTCTGGGGACTACCAGGGACTTC CASSLSLGTTRDF
TRBD2 - TRBJ2-4 TRBV3-1/TRBV3-2 TGTGCCAGCAGCCTGACATATGGGACTAGCGGAAACATTCAGTACTTC CASSLTYGTSGNIQYF
TRBD1 - TRBJ2-5 TRBV28 TGTGCCAGCAGCCGGGCCACAGGGGGCGGAGAGACCCAGTACTTC CASSRATGGGETQYF
TRBD1 - TRBJ2-7 TRBV13 TGTGCCAGCAGCTTAGGGGACAGGGGATACGAGCAGTACTTC CASSLGDRGYEQYF
- - TRBJ1-2 TRBV20-1 TGCAGTGCAACGGACAGCTATGGCTACACCTTC CSATDSYGYTF
- - TRBJ2-5 TRBV7-2 TGTGCCAGCAGCTTTATCGGGGGACCCGCCGAGACCCAGTACTTC CASSFIGGPAETQYF
- - TRBJ1-2 TRBV18 TGTGCCAGCTCACCAGACAGCGAGCCGGCAGGCTACACCTTC CASSPDSEPAGYTF
- few TRBJ1-1 TRBV9 TGTGCCAGCAGCGTAGGTACAACCACTGAAGCTTTCTTT CASSVGTTTEAFF
TRBD2 - TRBJ2-2 TRBV4-3 TGCGCCAGCAGCCAAGATTTGAGACTAGCGGGGGCCGCCGGGGAGCTGTTTTTT CASSQDLRLAGAAGELFF
TRBD1 once TRBJ2-7 TRBV29-1 TGCAGCGTTGAGGGACCCAGGACAGGGGGCGGCTACGAGCAGTACTTC CSVEGPRTGGGYEQYF
- - TRBJ1-1 TRBV2 TGTGCCAGCAGGGAGGACAGACCCATGAACACTGAAGCTTTCTTT CASREDRPMNTEAFF
- - TRBJ1-1 TRBV10-3 TGTGCCATCAGTGGGCCCCTAGCCCCTTCCGGAGGTAACACTGAAGCTTTCTTT CAISGPLAPSGGNTEAFF
TRBD1 few TRBJ1-2 TRBV28 TGTGCCAGCAGTCTGGGACAGGGGGTGAATGGCTACACCTTC CASSLGQGVNGYTF
- - TRBJ1-1 TRBV5-1 TGCGCCAGCAGCTTGGGGAGGGTGAGCCCGGAGTATGAAGCTTTCTTT CASSLGRVSPEYEAFF
TRBD2 - TRBJ2-3 TRBV27 TGTGCCAGCAAGTCTAGCGGGAGAGGTACGCAGTATTTT CASKSSGRGTQYF
TRBD2 - TRBJ2-5 TRBV6-4 TGTGCCAGCAGACTAGCGGGAAAAGAGACCCAGTACTTC CASRLAGKETQYF
TRBD1 - TRBJ2-2 TRBV2 TGTGCCAGCAGCCGAGGGGGCCTCAACACCGGGGAGCTGTTTTTT CASSRGGLNTGELFF
- - TRBJ2-1 TRBV28 TGTGCCATCGGGGACAATTCTTACAATGAGCAGTTCTTC CAIGDNSYNEQFF
TRBD2 - TRBJ2-1 TRBV7-8 TGTGCCAGCAGCGGCTCCCGACTAGCCTTGGCCTACAATGAGCAGTTCTTC CASSGSRLALAYNEQFF
- - TRBJ2-2 TRBV4-2 TGTGCCAGCAGCCAGCAGGTCGGAACCGGGGAGCTGTTTTTT CASSQQVGTGELFF
TRBD2 - TRBJ2-7 TRBV5-6 TGTGCCAGCAGCTTGGTCGGGATGGCGGGGGGGCTGAGTGAGCAGTACTTC CASSLVGMAGGLSEQYF